Listed below are T cell receptor beta chains from one sample, sequenced in a study of CD8+ T cells in alopecia areata. Assay: immunoSEQ multiplex PCR; the TCRdb copy retains only in-frame clones and omits some. This table holds 150,000 to 200,000 clones, 58% found once. The specimen was CD4+ T cells sorted from blood, collected between weeks 55 and 65, from a patient treated with tofacitinib. The receptor set was obtained from a human donor with alopecia areata. CDR3s include the opening cysteine and the closing phenylalanine or tryptophan. Fields, in order: J gene, clone size, V gene, D gene, CDR3 protein, CDR3 DNA. D genes are given only for firm matches. For some rows the clone size is stated as once, few or many, or as a class when expanded; others skip it.

TRBJ1-5 few TRBV30 NA CAWSLTGNQPQHF TGTGCCTGGAGTTTGACGGGGAATCAGCCCCAGCATTTT
TRBJ2-2 NA TRBV29-1 NA CSVAHGTRRAGYTGELFF TGCAGCGTAGCGCACGGGACCCGGAGAGCGGGCTACACCGGGGAGCTGTTTTTT
TRBJ2-7 NA TRBV6-1 TRBD1 CAIWDRGRDEQYF TGTGCCATCTGGGACAGGGGGCGCGACGAGCAGTACTTC
TRBJ1-2 NA TRBV5-1 NA CASSFLQANYGYTF TGCGCCAGCAGCTTTTTGCAGGCAAACTATGGCTACACCTTC
TRBJ2-7 few TRBV29-1 NA CSVEDFGYEQYF TGCAGCGTTGAAGATTTCGGCTACGAGCAGTACTTC
TRBJ2-3 NA TRBV23-1 TRBD2 CASKNRGGESTDTQYF TGCGCCAGCAAGAATCGGGGAGGGGAAAGCACAGATACGCAGTATTTT
TRBJ2-1 few TRBV11-2 TRBD1 CASSSRTGSSYNEQFF TGTGCCAGCAGCTCTCGGACAGGGAGCTCCTACAATGAGCAGTTCTTC
TRBJ1-2 NA TRBV29-1 TRBD1 CSVGGGKGDYGYTF TGCAGCGTTGGAGGGGGCAAGGGTGACTATGGCTACACCTTC
TRBJ1-5 few TRBV18 NA CASSQNGGSNQPQHF TGTGCCAGCTCACAAAACGGGGGTAGCAATCAGCCCCAGCATTTT
TRBJ2-5 once TRBV29-1 NA CSVGRIETVWTNF TGCAGCGTTGGGCGGATTGAGACTGTTTGGACTAACTTC
TRBJ1-2 NA TRBV30 NA CAWSPGYGYTF TGTGCCTGGAGTCCCGGCTATGGCTACACCTTC
TRBJ2-7 few TRBV29-1 NA CSAQVPYEQYF TGCAGCGCCCAGGTGCCCTACGAGCAGTACTTC
TRBJ1-1 NA TRBV11-2 NA CASSLGRGNTEAFF TGTGCCAGCAGCTTAGGCAGGGGGAACACTGAAGCTTTCTTT
TRBJ2-7 NA TRBV29-1 TRBD1 CSVGGQGAFDEQYF TGCAGCGTCGGAGGGCAGGGGGCGTTCGACGAGCAGTACTTC